This T cell receptor (beta chain) was sequenced in a study of Ad26.COV2.S vaccination and SARS-CoV-2 variants. The method was immunoSEQ multiplex PCR; TCRdb's version includes in-frame clones alone and lacks a portion of them. The sample has about 390,000 clones; 70% to 90% are singletons. The treatment: some 20 received Ad26.COV2.S at low or high dose, single or two shots; five or six received placebo; per-sample allocation not given. On day 63 after the first injection, vaccine and placebo recipients gave samples. An adult aged 18-55 years in Boston served as the donor. Whole-study findings and limits: Spike-specific CD8+ and CD4+ T cell responses reportedly showed substantial breadth after vaccination. Participants given vaccine showed non-spike TCR breadth similar to that of placebo recipients.

In the case of this clone: What it recognizes is unknown.

The sequence came from a person aged 18-60 years who received the Ad26.COV2.S COVID-19 vaccine or a placebo. The sample consisted of peripheral blood, taken in a trial of Ad26.COV2.S vaccine versus placebo.

CDR3 coding DNA: TGTGCCAGCAGCCATGGGACAGAAGAGACCCAGTACTTC. Encoded protein: CASSHGTEETQYF. The genes are TRBV3-1 (or the pseudogene TRBV3-2) and TRBJ2-5; TRBD1 matches 7 bases. Trimming removed 3 bases from V and 3 bases from J; junction bases left unmatched: 1. From germline, CDR1 is LGHDT and CDR2 YNNKEL (reference sequence). The CDR3 totals 13 residues.